This T cell receptor (beta chain) came from a study of T cells in Graves' hyperthyroidism and ophthalmopathy. A word on this clonotype: Its target is unknown.

Regions amplified from RNA transcripts were the TCR beta CDR3 regions. In the first-round RT-PCR of the TCR CDR3, the HTBI primer set was used. TCRdb re-derived calls from the multiplex PCR reads in MiXCR, one entry per CDR3 protein. The data contain 300,000 to 450,000 distinct CDR3 sequences, about 15% of them singletons. Study conclusions and caveats: In the analysis, a 13 V-J model separated ophthalmopathy from stable hyperthyroidism.

Trimming removed 6 bases from V and 1 base from J, with 15 bases in between. CDR3 length equals 15 residues. Germline CDR1 reads MDHEN; CDR2 reads SYDVKM. Sequenced: blood. This TCR was recovered from a woman aged 25 to 45 with Graves' hyperthyroidism. The chain links TRBV28 to TRBJ1-1; D may be TRBD1 (6 bases). Written as DNA, the CDR3 is TGTGCCAGCAGCTTAAGACAGGCTGGGAACACTGAAGCTTTCTTT. The encoded protein is CASSLRQAGNTEAFF.